These 27 T cell receptor beta chains were all obtained from the same sample, sequenced in a study of CD4 T cells in relation to SARS-CoV-2 and coronaviruses. This table comes from immunoSEQ multiplex PCR, and its TCRdb copy is limited to in-frame clones, with some not included. This table has about 60,000 clones, approximately 94% appearing once. The unexposed donors gave CD4+ T cells in about 2010-2018, prior to COVID-19. Sequenced sample: naive CD4+ T cells from PBMCs. Stated subset: naive CD4+ T cells isolated by negative enrichment. These receptors were taken from a human donor in good health.

The chain recombines TRBV12-3 or TRBV12-4 with TRBJ1-2, with 7 bases identical to TRBD1. With 5 bases clipped from V and 2 bases from J, the junction kept 2 bases outside the gene matches. This CDR3 is 13 amino acids long. CDR3 in DNA: TGTGCCAGCAGTCAACAGGGGAACTATGGCTACACCTTC. It codes for CASSQQGNYGYTF.

V usage is TRBV5-1 and J usage is TRBJ2-3, with D perhaps TRBD2 (6 bases). V was shortened by 4 bases and J by 2 bases, with 11 bases between the two germline ends. CDR1 is SGHRS and CDR2 is YFSETQ in the germline V gene. The CDR3 runs to 14 residues. The CDR3: CASSRGLTTDTQYF. DNA of the CDR3: TGCGCCAGCAGCAGGGGACTCACCACAGATACGCAGTATTTT.

The rearrangement uses TRBV10-2 and TRBJ2-7, with 7 positions matching TRBD1. Per germline, CDR1 WSHSY and CDR2 SAAADI. V lost 0 bases to trimming and J lost 4 bases; unmatched junction nucleotides: 3. This CDR3 spans 14 amino acids. In nucleotides, the CDR3 is TGCGCCAGCAGTGAGTCAAACAGGGGATACGAGCAGTACTTC. It encodes CASSESNRGYEQYF.

This chain links TRBV7-7 with TRBJ2-5, with 8 positions matching TRBD2. Looked up from germline, CDR1 is SSHAT and CDR2 is FNYEAQ (reference sequence). The length of the CDR3 is 15 residues. With V trimmed by 5 bases and J by 1 base, 6 bases remained unmatched. CDR3: CASSNHREGQETQYF. The CDR3 DNA is TGTGCCAGCAGCAACCATCGGGAGGGCCAAGAGACCCAGTACTTC.

This chain joins TRBV2 and TRBJ1-1, with no clear D. Germline V CDR1 and CDR2: SNHLY, FYNNEI. Deletions cut 5 bases from V and 1 base from J, with 11 bases between. This CDR3 has 14 residues. The CDR3 DNA reads as TGTGCCAGCAGTAATCTACAGCAGAACACTGAAGCTTTCTTT. Translating gives CASSNLQQNTEAFF.

The rearrangement links TRBV7-9 to TRBJ2-5; 8 bases are a match to TRBD2. V gave up 4 bases and J gave up 3 bases; unmatched junction bases: 7. Germline V gene sequence: CDR1 SEHNR, CDR2 FQNEAQ (reference sequence). This CDR3 contains 15 residues. CDR3 in amino acids: CASSSLAGVKETQYF. CDR3 nucleotide sequence: TGTGCCAGCAGCTCGCTAGCGGGCGTAAAAGAGACCCAGTACTTC.

The J gene is TRBJ1-2, the V gene TRBV12-3 or TRBV12-4, with D uncertain. This CDR3 region has 12 residues. V lost 3 bases, J lost 4 bases, and 6 bases lay in between. The DNA for the CDR3 is TGTGCCAGCAGTTTCGACGGCTATGGCTACACCTTC. It is translated as CASSFDGYGYTF.

CDR3 region: CASSLGTANTEAFF. CDR3 in DNA: TGTGCCAGCAGCCTCGGGACTGCGAACACTGAAGCTTTCTTT. The J gene is TRBJ1-1, the V gene TRBV5-5; a weak D match, TRBD1 (5 bases). CDR3 size: 14 residues. Trimming left V 4 bases short and J 1 base short, with 11 bases between. Germline V gene sequence: CDR1 SGHKS, CDR2 YYEKEE (reference sequence). The whole variable domain, filled in from reference TRBV5-5 and TRBJ1-1, reads DAGVTQSPTHLIKTRGQQVTLRCSPISGHKSVSWYQQVLGQGPQFIFQYYEKEERGRGNFPDRFSARQFPNYSSELNVNALLLGDSALYLCASSLGTANTEAFFGQGTRLTVV.

The gene calls are TRBV6-5 and TRBJ2-7; TRBD1 matches 8 bases. Germline V lookup: CDR1 MNHEY, CDR2 SVGAGI. V dropped 4 bases and J dropped 3; count of bases not matched to a gene: 8. This CDR3 region has 15 residues. In DNA, the CDR3 is TGTGCCAGCAGTTTAACAGGGACAGGAGTCTACGAGCAGTACTTC. Its translation is CASSLTGTGVYEQYF.

The J gene is TRBJ2-1, the V gene TRBV7-3; 7 bases are shared with TRBD2. The germline V gene has CDR1 SGHTA and CDR2 FQGTGA. Germline trimming cut 5 bases from V and 5 bases from J; bases unmatched to any gene: 9. The CDR3 consists of 15 residues. This CDR3 reads CASSNPSSGDNEQFF. The CDR3, as DNA: TGTGCCAGCAGCAACCCATCCAGCGGGGACAATGAGCAGTTCTTC.

The V call is TRBV9, the J call TRBJ1-1; possible D gene TRBD1, 5 bases. The CDR3 consists of 15 residues. Trimming shortened V by 4 bases and J by 4 bases, and 17 bases separated the two germline ends. Germline assignment: CDR1 SGDLS and CDR2 YYNGEE. The CDR3 nucleotides are TGTGCCAGCAGCCCAAGGGGTGGGGGTGGCACTGAAGCTTTCTTT. This sequence encodes CASSPRGGGGTEAFF.

The chain joins TRBV28 to TRBJ2-2; TRBD2 matches at 9 bases. The germline gives CDR1 MDHEN, CDR2 SYDVKM. This CDR3 is 13 amino acids long. With V trimmed by 5 bases and J by 15 bases, 10 bases remained unmatched. CDR3 residues: CASSRGLAGSLFF. The CDR3 DNA is TGTGCCAGCAGTCGAGGTCTAGCGGGATCTTTGTTTTTT.

V is TRBV30 and J is TRBJ1-5; D unresolved. The ends were cut back, 2 bases at V and 0 bases at J, with 8 bases in the middle. The CDR3 totals 14 residues. Per germline, CDR1 GTSNPN and CDR2 SVGIG (reference sequence). CDR3 sequence: CAWSWGFSNQPQHF. CDR3 sequence (DNA): TGTGCCTGGAGTTGGGGTTTTAGCAATCAGCCCCAGCATTTT.

The rearrangement joins TRBV5-4 to TRBJ1-5; the D gene is possibly TRBD1 (6 bases). CDR3 length equals 14 residues. Germline CDR1 and CDR2: SGHNT and YYREEE (reference sequence). V was cut by 4 bases and J by 4 bases, with 12 bases left in between. This CDR3 reads CASSNRDTNQPQHF. CDR3 DNA sequence: TGTGCCAGCAGCAACCGGGACACAAATCAGCCCCAGCATTTT.

The chain recombines TRBV7-9 with TRBJ2-2; D tentatively reads TRBD1 or TRBD2 (5 bases each). V was pared by 5 bases and J by 1 base, with 20 bases between. The germline gives CDR1 SEHNR, CDR2 FQNEAQ (reference sequence). This CDR3 contains 18 residues. The CDR3 DNA reads TGTGCCAGCAGCCTAACCCACATCCGGGACCGGAACACCGGGGAGCTGTTTTTT. Translation gives CASSLTHIRDRNTGELFF.

This chain connects TRBV3-1 (or the pseudogene TRBV3-2) to TRBJ1-1; D is ambiguous. Germline V CDR1 and CDR2: LGHDT, YNNKEL (reference sequence). The CDR3 has 14 residues. V shed 1 base and J shed 6 bases, with 12 bases lying between them. CDR3 DNA: TGTGCCAGCAGCCAAGTTCCGGGAGTAGCTGAAGCTTTCTTT. Translated: CASSQVPGVAEAFF.

The chain links TRBV15 to TRBJ1-4; D is possibly TRBD1 (6 bases). Germline CDR1 reads LNHNV; CDR2 reads YYDKDF (reference sequence). The germline V and J ends were trimmed by 4 bases and 11 bases, with 20 bases remaining between them. The CDR3 loop spans 15 amino acids. DNA for the CDR3: TGTGCCACCAGCATTACGACAGGTGGAGTGTTGAAACTGTTTTTT. Amino acid sequence: CATSITTGGVLKLFF. Drawing the rest from reference TRBV15 and TRBJ1-4, the complete variable domain is DAMVIQNPRYQVTQFGKPVTLSCSQTLNHNVMYWYQQKSSQAPKLLFHYYDKDFNNEADTPDNFQSRRPNTSFCFLDIRSPGLGDTAMYLCATSITTGGVLKLFFGSGTQLSVL.

This chain connects TRBV18 to TRBJ2-2, with D possibly TRBD2 on 6 matching bases. Germline CDR1 is KGHSH and CDR2 is LQKENI. Trimming took off 4 bases at V and 3 bases at J, with 15 bases between the two ends. This CDR3 has 16 residues. The CDR3 DNA sequence: TGTGCCAGCTCACGGGACTTGCCCGGTTACACCGGGGAGCTGTTTTTT. It specifies CASSRDLPGYTGELFF.

The V gene is TRBV5-1, the J gene TRBJ2-1, with D maybe TRBD1 (6 bases). The germline V gene has CDR1 SGHRS and CDR2 YFSETQ. The CDR3 runs 14 residues. The V end lost 3 bases, the J end lost 2 bases, and 9 bases lay between the germline ends. The CDR3 protein is CASSYRVPYNEQFF. CDR3 bases: TGCGCCAGCAGCTACAGGGTCCCCTACAATGAGCAGTTCTTC. Variable domain in full (rest from reference TRBV5-1 and TRBJ2-1): KAGVTQTPRYLIKTRGQQVTLSCSPISGHRSVSWYQQTPGQGLQFLFEYFSETQRNKGNFPGRFSGRQFSNSRSEMNVSTLELGDSALYLCASSYRVPYNEQFFGPGTRLTVL.

The gene calls are TRBV28 and TRBJ2-6; TRBD1 matches at 10 bases. The CDR3 has 22 amino acids. The ends lost 4 bases at V and 3 bases at J; junction bases unmatched: 21. Germline assignment: CDR1 MDHEN and CDR2 SYDVKM. The CDR3 DNA sequence: TGTGCCAGCAGTTCCGCCCGCCCCGGAAGGGGACAGGGGAGGAGTGGGGCCAACGTCCTGACTTTC. Translated: CASSSARPGRGQGRSGANVLTF.

V and J are TRBV28 and TRBJ1-1; D is unclear. The germline V and J ends were trimmed by 6 bases and 1 base, with 9 bases remaining between them. This CDR3 has 13 amino acids. Per the germline V gene, CDR1 is MDHEN and CDR2 is SYDVKM. The DNA of the CDR3 is TGTGCCAGCAGGTGGAGACAGAACACTGAAGCTTTCTTT. It is translated as CASRWRQNTEAFF.

The CDR3 here is CASTPATGTIFGKLFF. In DNA, the CDR3 is TGTGCCAGCACCCCAGCCACCGGGACTATTTTCGGAAAACTGTTTTTT. V gene TRBV7-9 combines with J gene TRBJ1-4; perhaps TRBD1 as D (5 bases). Germline assignment: CDR1 SEHNR and CDR2 FQNEAQ (reference sequence). Trimming pared 7 bases from V and 10 bases from J, leaving 25 bases between. The CDR3 is 16 amino acids.

The gene calls are TRBV27 and TRBJ1-5; D ambiguous. Trimming took 5 bases from V and 1 from J, leaving 15 bases between them. The length of the CDR3 is 16 residues. The germline CDR1 and CDR2 sequences are MNHEY and SMNVEV (reference sequence). The CDR3 spells CASSLRAERSNQPQHF. CDR3 DNA sequence: TGTGCCAGCAGTCTAAGGGCAGAGAGGAGCAATCAGCCCCAGCATTTT.

The chain has TRBV6-1 and TRBJ2-1; 9 bases fit TRBD2. Germline loops: CDR1 MNHNS, CDR2 SASEGT. The V and J ends lost 3 bases and 2 bases, in that order; junction bases with no gene match: 8. This CDR3 is 17 amino acids long. The CDR3 loop reads CASSERLAGVAYNEQFF. The CDR3 DNA is TGTGCCAGCAGTGAGCGCTTAGCGGGAGTCGCCTACAATGAGCAGTTCTTC.

This clone was observed a handful of times. The chain combines TRBV5-4 with TRBJ2-1; 14 bases match TRBD2. In germline, CDR1 is SGHNT, CDR2 YYREEE (reference sequence). The CDR3 loop spans 19 amino acids. J was trimmed by 0 bases and V by 3 bases; bases with no gene match: 8. CDR3 sequence reads: CASSSRLAGGLLSYNEQFF. The DNA of the CDR3 is TGTGCCAGCAGCTCACGACTAGCGGGAGGGCTACTCTCCTACAATGAGCAGTTCTTC.

The V and J genes are TRBV5-8 and TRBJ2-1, with TRBD1 matching over 10 bases. This CDR3 is 15 amino acids long. Germline V gene data show CDR1 as SGHTS and CDR2 as YDEGEE. V lost 3 bases, J lost 2 bases, and 2 bases stayed unmatched. CDR3 amino acids: CASSSGTGAYNEQFF. The CDR3 nucleotides read TGTGCCAGCAGCTCCGGGACAGGGGCCTACAATGAGCAGTTCTTC.

CDR3 in amino acids: CASSWAGRGEKLFF. DNA of the CDR3: TGTGCCAGCAGTTGGGCAGGGCGGGGTGAAAAACTGTTTTTT. J is TRBJ1-4 and V is TRBV28, with D tentatively TRBD1 (5 bases). This CDR3 has 14 amino acids. Trimming pared 4 bases from V and 7 bases from J, leaving 13 bases between. CDR1 is MDHEN and CDR2 is SYDVKM in the germline V gene. Using reference TRBV28 and TRBJ1-4 for the parts outside the CDR3, the full variable domain is DVKVTQSSRYLVKRTGEKVFLECVQDMDHENMFWYRQDPGLGLRLIYFSYDVKMKEKGDIPEGYSVSREKKERFSLILESASTNQTSMYLCASSWAGRGEKLFFGSGTQLSVL.